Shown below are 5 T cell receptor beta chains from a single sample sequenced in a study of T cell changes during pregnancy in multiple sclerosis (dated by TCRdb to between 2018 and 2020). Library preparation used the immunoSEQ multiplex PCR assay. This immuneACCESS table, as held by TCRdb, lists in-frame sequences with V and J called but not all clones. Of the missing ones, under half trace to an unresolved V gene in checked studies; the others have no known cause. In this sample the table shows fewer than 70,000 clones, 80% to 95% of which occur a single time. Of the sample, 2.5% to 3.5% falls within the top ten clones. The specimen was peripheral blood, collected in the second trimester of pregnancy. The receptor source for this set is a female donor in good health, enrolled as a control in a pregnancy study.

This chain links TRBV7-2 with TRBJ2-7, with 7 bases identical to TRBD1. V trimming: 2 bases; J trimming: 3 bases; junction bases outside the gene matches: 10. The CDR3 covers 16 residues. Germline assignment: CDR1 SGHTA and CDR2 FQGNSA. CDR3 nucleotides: TGTGCCAGCAGCTTACTTCCTGGGGGACAGCTCTACGAGCAGTACTTC. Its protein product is CASSLLPGGQLYEQYF.

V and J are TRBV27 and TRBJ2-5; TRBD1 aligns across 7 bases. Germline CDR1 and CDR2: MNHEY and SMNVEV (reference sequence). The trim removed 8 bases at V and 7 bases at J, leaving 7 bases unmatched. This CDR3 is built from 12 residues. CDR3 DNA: TGTGCCAGCGCCGATTCAGGGGGGACCCAGTACTTC. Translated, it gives CASADSGGTQYF.

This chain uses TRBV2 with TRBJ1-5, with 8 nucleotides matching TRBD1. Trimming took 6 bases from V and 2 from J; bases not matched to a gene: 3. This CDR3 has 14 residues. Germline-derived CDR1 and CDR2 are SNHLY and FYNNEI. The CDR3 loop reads CASSVQGGNQPQHF. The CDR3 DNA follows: TGTGCCAGCAGCGTACAGGGGGGCAATCAGCCCCAGCATTTT.

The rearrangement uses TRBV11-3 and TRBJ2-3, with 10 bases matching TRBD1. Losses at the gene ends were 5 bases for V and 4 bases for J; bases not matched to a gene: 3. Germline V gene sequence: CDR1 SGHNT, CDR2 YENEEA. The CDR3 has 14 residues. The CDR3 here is CASSPGQGSDTQYF. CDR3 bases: TGTGCCAGCAGCCCGGGACAGGGGTCAGATACGCAGTATTTT.

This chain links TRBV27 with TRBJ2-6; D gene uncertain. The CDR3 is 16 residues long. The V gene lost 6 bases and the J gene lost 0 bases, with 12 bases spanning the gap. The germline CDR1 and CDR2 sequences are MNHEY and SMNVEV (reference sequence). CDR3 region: CASSHTGGSGANVLTF. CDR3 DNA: TGTGCCAGCAGCCACACCGGCGGCTCTGGGGCCAACGTCCTGACTTTC.